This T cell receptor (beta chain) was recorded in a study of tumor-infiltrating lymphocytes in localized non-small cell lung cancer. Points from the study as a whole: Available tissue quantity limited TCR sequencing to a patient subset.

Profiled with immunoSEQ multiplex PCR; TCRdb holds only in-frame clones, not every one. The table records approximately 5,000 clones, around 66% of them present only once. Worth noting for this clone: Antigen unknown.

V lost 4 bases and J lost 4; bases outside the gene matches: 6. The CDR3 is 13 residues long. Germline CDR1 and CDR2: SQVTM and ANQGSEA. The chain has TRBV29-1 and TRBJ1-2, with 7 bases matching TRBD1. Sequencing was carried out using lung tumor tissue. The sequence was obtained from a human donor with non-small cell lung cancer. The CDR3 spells CSVGQGGVYGYTF. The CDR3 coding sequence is TGCAGCGTTGGACAGGGAGGGGTCTATGGCTACACCTTC.